This TCR beta chain is drawn from a study of T cell changes during pregnancy in multiple sclerosis. V dropped 5 bases and J dropped 3; count of bases not matched to a gene: 8. Germline assignment: CDR1 PRHDT and CDR2 FYEKMQ (reference sequence). The CDR3 runs to 16 residues. The table came from immunoSEQ multiplex PCR; TCRdb's copy has only in-frame clones and leaves some out. The table records more than 55,000 clones, 90% to 95% of them present only once. The clonotype comes from a female donor with multiple sclerosis, enrolled in a pregnancy study. This rearrangement joins TRBV13 to TRBJ1-3; 9 bases are a match to TRBD1. The sample here was peripheral blood, taken in the third trimester of pregnancy. CDR3 sequence reads: CASSPWGQGGGNTIYF. The CDR3, as DNA: TGTGCCAGCAGCCCTTGGGGACAGGGAGGTGGAAACACCATATATTTT. The entire variable domain, with the rest obtained from reference TRBV13 and TRBJ1-3, is as follows: AAGVIQSPRHLIKEKRETATLKCYPIPRHDTVYWYQQGPGQDPQFLISFYEKMQSDKGSIPDRFSAQQFSDYHSELNMSSLELGDSALYFCASSPWGQGGGNTIYFGEGSWLTVV.